This TCR beta chain originates from a study of shared clonotypes between healthy human individuals. Some clones are missing from TCRdb's copy, which holds only in-frame ones; the method was immunoSEQ multiplex PCR. Of around 300,000 clones in the sample, around 86% were seen once. About this clone: Its antigen is unknown.

Germline CDR1 is SGDLS and CDR2 is YYNGEE. V lost 4 bases to trimming and J lost 8 bases; unmatched junction nucleotides: 12. The CDR3 length is 15 residues. Broader study findings: Sampling covered blood only; tissue repertoires likely differ.

Sequenced sample: memory CD8+ T cells sorted from blood. The sample's subset: CD45RO+ cells pooled with CCR7-negative TemRA cells. This sequence was found in a man between 18 and 29 years old in good health. V and J are TRBV9 and TRBJ1-2; TRBD1 agrees at 9 bases. The DNA of the CDR3 is TGTGCCAGCAGCTACTCGGGACAGGGTGAAGAAGGCTACACCTTC. Its protein is CASSYSGQGEEGYTF.